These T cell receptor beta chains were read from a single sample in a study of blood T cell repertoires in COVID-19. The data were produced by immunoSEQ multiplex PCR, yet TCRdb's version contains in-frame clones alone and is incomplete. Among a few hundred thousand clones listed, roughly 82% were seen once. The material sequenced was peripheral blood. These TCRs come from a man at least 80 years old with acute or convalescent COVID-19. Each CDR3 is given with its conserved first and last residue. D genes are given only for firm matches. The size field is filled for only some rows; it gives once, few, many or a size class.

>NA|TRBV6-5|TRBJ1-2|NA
CASRIRDYTNYGYTF
TGTGCCAGCCGGATACGGGACTACACTAACTATGGCTACACCTTC
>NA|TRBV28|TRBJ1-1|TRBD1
CASTIQTGMNTEAFF
TGTGCCAGCACCATACAGACAGGGATGAACACTGAAGCTTTCTTT
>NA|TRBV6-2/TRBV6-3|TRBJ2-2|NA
CASSYSTGPGELFF
TGTGCCAGCAGTTACTCCACAGGCCCCGGGGAGCTGTTTTTT
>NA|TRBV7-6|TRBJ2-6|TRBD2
CASSPRLAGGGGANVLTF
TGTGCCAGCAGCCCTCGACTAGCGGGAGGAGGTGGGGCCAACGTCCTGACTTTC
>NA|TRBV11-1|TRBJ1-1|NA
CASSSTQGYTEAFF
TGTGCCAGCAGTTCCACCCAGGGGTACACTGAAGCTTTCTTT
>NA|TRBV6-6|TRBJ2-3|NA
CASTLGGGPTDTQYF
TGTGCCAGCACCCTTGGGGGGGGGCCCACAGATACGCAGTATTTT
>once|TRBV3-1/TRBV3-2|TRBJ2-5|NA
CASSQQGGETQYF
TGTGCCAGCAGCCAACAGGGAGGAGAGACCCAGTACTTC
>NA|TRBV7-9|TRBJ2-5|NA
CASRGTQYF
TGTGCCAGCCGAGGGACCCAGTACTTC
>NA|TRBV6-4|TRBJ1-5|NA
CASSPDSYNQPQHF
TGTGCCAGCAGCCCGGACAGTTACAATCAGCCCCAGCATTTT
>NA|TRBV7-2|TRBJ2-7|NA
CASSFRGNTYEQYF
TGTGCCAGCAGCTTCAGGGGTAATACCTACGAGCAGTACTTC
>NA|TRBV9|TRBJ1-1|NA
CASSVGMEGLTEAFF
TGTGCCAGCAGCGTAGGGATGGAGGGCCTCACTGAAGCTTTCTTT
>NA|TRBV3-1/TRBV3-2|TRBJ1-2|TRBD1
CASSQAPGTGEGYTF
TGTGCCAGCAGCCAAGCCCCGGGGACAGGGGAAGGCTACACCTTC
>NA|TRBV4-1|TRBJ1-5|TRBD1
CASSHPGQGFQPQHF
TGCGCCAGCAGCCATCCGGGACAGGGTTTTCAGCCCCAGCATTTT
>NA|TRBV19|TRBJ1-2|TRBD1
CASSSPGQIYGYTF
TGTGCCAGTAGTTCGCCGGGACAGATCTATGGCTACACCTTC
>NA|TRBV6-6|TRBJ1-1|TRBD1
CASSATGGTEAFF
TGTGCCAGCAGTGCAACAGGGGGCACTGAAGCTTTCTTT
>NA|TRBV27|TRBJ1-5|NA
CASSLSQGSYSNQPQHF
TGTGCCAGCAGTTTATCACAGGGCTCGTATAGCAATCAGCCCCAGCATTTT
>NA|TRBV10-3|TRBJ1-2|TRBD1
CAIRQGAGDYGYTF
TGTGCCATCAGGCAGGGGGCAGGTGACTATGGCTACACCTTC
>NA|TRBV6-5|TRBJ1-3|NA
CASSSGGFLSGNTIYF
TGTGCCAGCAGTTCCGGAGGGTTTCTGTCTGGAAACACCATATATTTT
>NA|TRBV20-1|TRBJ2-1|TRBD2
CSASRASGTNEQFF
TGCAGTGCTAGTAGGGCTAGCGGGACCAATGAGCAGTTCTTC
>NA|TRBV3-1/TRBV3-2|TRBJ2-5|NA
CASSQEVLARGTQYF
TGTGCCAGCAGCCAAGAGGTCTTGGCCCGGGGGACCCAGTACTTC